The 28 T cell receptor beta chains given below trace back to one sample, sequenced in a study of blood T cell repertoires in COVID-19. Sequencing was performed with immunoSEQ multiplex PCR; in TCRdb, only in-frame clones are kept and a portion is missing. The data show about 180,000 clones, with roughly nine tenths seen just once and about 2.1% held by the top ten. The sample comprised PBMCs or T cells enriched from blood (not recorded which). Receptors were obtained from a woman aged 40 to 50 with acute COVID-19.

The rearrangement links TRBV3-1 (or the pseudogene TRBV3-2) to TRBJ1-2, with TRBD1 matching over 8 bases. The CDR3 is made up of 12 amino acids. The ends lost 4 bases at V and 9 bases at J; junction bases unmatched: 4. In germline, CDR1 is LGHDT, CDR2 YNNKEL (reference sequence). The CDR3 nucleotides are TGTGCCAGCAGCCTCCGGGACAGGAGCTACACCTTC. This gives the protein CASSLRDRSYTF.

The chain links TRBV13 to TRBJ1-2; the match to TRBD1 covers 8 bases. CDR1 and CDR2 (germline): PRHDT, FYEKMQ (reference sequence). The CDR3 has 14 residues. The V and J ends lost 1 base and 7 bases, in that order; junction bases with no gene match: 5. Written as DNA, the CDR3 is TGTGCCAGCAGCTTAGTAGGCAGGGGGCCTGGCTACACCTTC. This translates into CASSLVGRGPGYTF.

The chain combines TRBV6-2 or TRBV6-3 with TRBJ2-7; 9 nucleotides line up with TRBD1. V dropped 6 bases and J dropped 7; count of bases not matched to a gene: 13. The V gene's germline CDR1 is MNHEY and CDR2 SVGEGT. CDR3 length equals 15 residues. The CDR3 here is CASSFLDRGSGEQYF. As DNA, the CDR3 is TGTGCCAGCAGCTTCCTGGACAGGGGCTCGGGGGAGCAGTACTTC.

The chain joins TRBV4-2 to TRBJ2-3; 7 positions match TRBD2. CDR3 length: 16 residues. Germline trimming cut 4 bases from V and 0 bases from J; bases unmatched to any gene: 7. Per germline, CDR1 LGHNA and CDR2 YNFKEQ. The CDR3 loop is CASSLSHSGSTDTQYF. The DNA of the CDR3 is TGTGCCAGCAGCCTGTCTCATAGCGGGAGCACAGATACGCAGTATTTT.

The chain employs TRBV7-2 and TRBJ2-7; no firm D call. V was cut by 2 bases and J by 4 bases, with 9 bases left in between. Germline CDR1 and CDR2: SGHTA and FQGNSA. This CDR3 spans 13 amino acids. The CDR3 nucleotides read TGTGCCAGCAGCTTAAGAGTCCTGTACGAGCAGTACTTC. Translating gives CASSLRVLYEQYF.

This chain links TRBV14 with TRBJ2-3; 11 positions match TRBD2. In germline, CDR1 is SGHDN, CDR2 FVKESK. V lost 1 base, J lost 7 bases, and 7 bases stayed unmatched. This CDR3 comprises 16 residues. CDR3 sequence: CASSQVSASGRHTQYF. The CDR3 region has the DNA TGTGCCAGCAGCCAAGTCTCTGCTAGCGGGAGGCATACGCAGTATTTT.

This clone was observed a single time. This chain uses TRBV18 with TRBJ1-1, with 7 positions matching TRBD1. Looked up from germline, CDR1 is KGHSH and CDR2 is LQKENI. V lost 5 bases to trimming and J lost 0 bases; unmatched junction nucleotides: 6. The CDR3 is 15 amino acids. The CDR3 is CASSSGQLMNTEAFF. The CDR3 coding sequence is TGTGCCAGCTCATCGGGACAGCTCATGAACACTGAAGCTTTCTTT.

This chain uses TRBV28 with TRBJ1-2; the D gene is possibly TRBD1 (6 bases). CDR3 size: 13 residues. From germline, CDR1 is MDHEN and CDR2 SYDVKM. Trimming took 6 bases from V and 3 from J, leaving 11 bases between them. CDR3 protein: CASSTTGDYGYTF. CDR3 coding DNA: TGTGCCAGCAGCACGACAGGAGACTATGGCTACACCTTC.

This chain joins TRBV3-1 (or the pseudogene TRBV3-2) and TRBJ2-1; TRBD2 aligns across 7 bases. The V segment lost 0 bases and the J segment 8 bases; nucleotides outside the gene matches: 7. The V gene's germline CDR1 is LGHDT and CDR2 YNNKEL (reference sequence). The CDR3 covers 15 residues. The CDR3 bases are TGTGCCAGCAGCCAAGACGGGCGGGAGTTGGATGAGCAGTTCTTC. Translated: CASSQDGRELDEQFF.

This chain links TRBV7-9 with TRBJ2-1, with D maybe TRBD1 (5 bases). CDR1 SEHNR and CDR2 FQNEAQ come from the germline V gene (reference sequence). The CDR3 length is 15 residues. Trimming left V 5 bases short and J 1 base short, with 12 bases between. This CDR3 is CASSLEGQSYNEQFF. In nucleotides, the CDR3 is TGTGCCAGCAGCCTTGAAGGACAATCCTACAATGAGCAGTTCTTC.

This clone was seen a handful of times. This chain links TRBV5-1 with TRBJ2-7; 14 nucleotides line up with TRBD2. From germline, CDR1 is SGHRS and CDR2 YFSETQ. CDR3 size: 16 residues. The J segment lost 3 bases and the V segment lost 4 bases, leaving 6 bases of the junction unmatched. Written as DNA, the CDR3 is TGCGCCAGCAGCCCGACGGGACTAGCGGGGGACTACGAGCAGTACTTC. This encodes CASSPTGLAGDYEQYF. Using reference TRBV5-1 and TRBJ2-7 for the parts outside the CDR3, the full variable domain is KAGVTQTPRYLIKTRGQQVTLSCSPISGHRSVSWYQQTPGQGLQFLFEYFSETQRNKGNFPGRFSGRQFSNSRSEMNVSTLELGDSALYLCASSPTGLAGDYEQYFGPGTRLTVT.

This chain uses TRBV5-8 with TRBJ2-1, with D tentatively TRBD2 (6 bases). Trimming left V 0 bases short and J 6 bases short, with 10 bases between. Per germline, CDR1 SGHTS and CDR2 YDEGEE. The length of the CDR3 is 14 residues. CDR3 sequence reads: CASSLAGDFNEQFF. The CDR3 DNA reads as TGTGCCAGCAGCTTGGCCGGGGACTTCAATGAGCAGTTCTTC.

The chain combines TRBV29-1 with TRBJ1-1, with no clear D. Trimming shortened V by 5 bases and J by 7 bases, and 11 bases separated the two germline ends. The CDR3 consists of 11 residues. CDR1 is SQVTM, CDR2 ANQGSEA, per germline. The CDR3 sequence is CSVLIGGEAFF. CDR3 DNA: TGCAGCGTTCTTATCGGTGGTGAAGCTTTCTTT.

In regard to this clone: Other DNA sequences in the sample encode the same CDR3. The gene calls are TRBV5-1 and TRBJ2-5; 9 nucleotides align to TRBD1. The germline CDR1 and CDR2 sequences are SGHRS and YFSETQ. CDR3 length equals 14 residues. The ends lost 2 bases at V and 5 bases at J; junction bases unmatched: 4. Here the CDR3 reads CASSLRQGEETQYF. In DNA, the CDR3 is TGCGCCAGCAGCTTAAGACAGGGGGAGGAGACCCAGTACTTC.

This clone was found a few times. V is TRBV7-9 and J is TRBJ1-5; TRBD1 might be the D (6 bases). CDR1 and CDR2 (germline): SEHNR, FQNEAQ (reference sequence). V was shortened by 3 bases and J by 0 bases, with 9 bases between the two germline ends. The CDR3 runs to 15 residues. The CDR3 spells CASSFGQNSNQPQHF. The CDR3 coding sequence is TGTGCCAGCAGCTTCGGACAGAATAGCAATCAGCCCCAGCATTTT.

Here the CDR3 DNA reads TGTGCCAGCAGCCACGGCCCGAGGGGCGGGGGTGGGCAAGAGACCCAGTACTTC. Its protein is CASSHGPRGGGGQETQYF. This chain uses TRBV4-2 with TRBJ2-5; TRBD2 matches 7 bases. This CDR3 comprises 18 residues. The germline gives CDR1 LGHNA, CDR2 YNFKEQ. V shed 3 bases and J 2 bases; nucleotides not matched to a gene: 15.

The DNA for the CDR3 is TGTGCCAGTAGTTTCCGGGAGCCAGCGGGGGGCACAGATACGCAGTATTTT. Translation gives CASSFREPAGGTDTQYF. V and J are TRBV19 and TRBJ2-3, with TRBD2 matching 8 bases. Germline V gene sequence: CDR1 LNHDA, CDR2 SQIVND (reference sequence). The length of the CDR3 is 17 residues. Trimming cost V 5 bases and J 1 base; bases outside gene matches: 11.

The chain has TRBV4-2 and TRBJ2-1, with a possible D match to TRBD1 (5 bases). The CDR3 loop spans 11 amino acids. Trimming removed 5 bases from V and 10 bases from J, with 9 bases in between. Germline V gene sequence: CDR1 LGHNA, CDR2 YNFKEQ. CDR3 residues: CASSSGIEQFF. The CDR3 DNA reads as TGTGCCAGCAGCTCAGGGATCGAGCAGTTCTTC.

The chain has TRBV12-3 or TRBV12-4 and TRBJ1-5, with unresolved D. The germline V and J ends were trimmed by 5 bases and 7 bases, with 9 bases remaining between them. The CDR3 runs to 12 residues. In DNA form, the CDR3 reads TGTGCCAGCAGTCGCGGTGGCCAGCCCCAGCATTTT. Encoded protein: CASSRGGQPQHF.

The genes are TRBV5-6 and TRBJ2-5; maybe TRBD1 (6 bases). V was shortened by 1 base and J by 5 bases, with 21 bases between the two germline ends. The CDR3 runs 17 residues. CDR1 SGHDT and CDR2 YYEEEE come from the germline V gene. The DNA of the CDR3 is TGTGCCAGCAGCTTGTTCACCGTCGTAGGGGGTTGGGAGACCCAGTACTTC. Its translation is CASSLFTVVGGWETQYF. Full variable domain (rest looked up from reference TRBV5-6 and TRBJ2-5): DAGVTQSPTHLIKTRGQQVTLRCSPKSGHDTVSWYQQALGQGPQFIFQYYEEEERQRGNFPDRFSGHQFPNYSSELNVNALLLGDSALYLCASSLFTVVGGWETQYFGPGTRLLVL.

CDR3: CASSLTGLRGNQPQHF. The CDR3 DNA follows: TGTGCCAGCAGCCTGACAGGGCTTCGGGGCAATCAGCCCCAGCATTTT. The rearrangement links TRBV7-9 to TRBJ1-5; 7 nucleotides agree with TRBD1. The length of the CDR3 is 16 residues. Germline loops: CDR1 SEHNR, CDR2 FQNEAQ (reference sequence). With 5 bases clipped from V and 2 bases from J, the junction kept 9 bases outside the gene matches.

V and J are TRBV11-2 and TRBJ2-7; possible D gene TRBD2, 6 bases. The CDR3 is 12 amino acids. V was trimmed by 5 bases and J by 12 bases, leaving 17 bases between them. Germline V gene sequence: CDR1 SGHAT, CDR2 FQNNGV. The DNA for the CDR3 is TGTGCCAGCAGCATATTAGCGGCCTCGCCGTACTTC. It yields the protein CASSILAASPYF. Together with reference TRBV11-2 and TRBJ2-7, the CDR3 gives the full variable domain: EAGVAQSPRYKIIEKRQSVAFWCNPISGHATLYWYQQILGQGPKLLIQFQNNGVVDDSQLPKDRFSAERLKGVDSTLKIQPAKLEDSAVYLCASSILAASPYFGPGTRLTVT.

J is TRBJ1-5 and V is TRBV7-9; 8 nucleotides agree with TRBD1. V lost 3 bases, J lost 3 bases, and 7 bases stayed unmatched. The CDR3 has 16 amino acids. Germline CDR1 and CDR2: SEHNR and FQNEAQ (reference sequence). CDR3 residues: CASSLTGTGHNQPQHF. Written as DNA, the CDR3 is TGTGCCAGCAGCTTGACCGGGACAGGACACAATCAGCCCCAGCATTTT.

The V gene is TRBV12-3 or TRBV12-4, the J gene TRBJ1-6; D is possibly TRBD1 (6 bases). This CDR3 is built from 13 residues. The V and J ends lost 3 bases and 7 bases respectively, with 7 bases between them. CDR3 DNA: TGTGCCAGCAGTTTCGGGACAAATTCACCCCTCCACTTT. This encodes CASSFGTNSPLHF.

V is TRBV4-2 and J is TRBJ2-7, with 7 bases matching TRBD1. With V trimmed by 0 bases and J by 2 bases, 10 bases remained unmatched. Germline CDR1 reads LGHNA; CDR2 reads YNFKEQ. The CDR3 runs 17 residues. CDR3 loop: CASSQDGNRGDPYEQYF. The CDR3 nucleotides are TGTGCCAGCAGCCAAGATGGGAACAGGGGAGACCCCTACGAGCAGTACTTC.

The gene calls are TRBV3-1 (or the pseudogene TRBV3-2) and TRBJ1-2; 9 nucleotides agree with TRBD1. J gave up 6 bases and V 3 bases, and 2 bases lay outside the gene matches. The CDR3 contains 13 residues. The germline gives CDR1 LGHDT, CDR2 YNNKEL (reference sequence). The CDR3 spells CASSQGQGNGYTF. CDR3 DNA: TGTGCCAGCAGCCAGGGACAGGGTAATGGCTACACCTTC.

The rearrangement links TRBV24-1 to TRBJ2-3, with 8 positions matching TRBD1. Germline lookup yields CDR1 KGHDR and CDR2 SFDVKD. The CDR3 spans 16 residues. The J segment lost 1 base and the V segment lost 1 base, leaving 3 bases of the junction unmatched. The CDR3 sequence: CATSDFRGQGTDTQYF. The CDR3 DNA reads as TGTGCCACCAGTGATTTTAGGGGACAGGGCACAGATACGCAGTATTTT.

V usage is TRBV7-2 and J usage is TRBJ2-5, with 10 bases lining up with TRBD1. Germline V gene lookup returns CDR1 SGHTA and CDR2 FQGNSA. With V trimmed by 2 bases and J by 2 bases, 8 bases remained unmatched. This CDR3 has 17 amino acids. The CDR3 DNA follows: TGTGCCAGCAGCTTAATAGACAGGGGGCAAAGGCAAGAGACCCAGTACTTC. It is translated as CASSLIDRGQRQETQYF.